This T cell receptor beta chain is from a study of identical twins. In TCRdb, the 5' RACE reads were re-called with MiXCR into one record per CDR3 protein. The repertoire includes about 530,000 distinct CDR3 sequences, around 15% of them detected once, and 0.44% sits in the top ten. The CDR3 is 13 residues long. Trimming pared 6 bases from V and 4 bases from J, leaving 10 bases between. The germline V gene encodes CDR1 SNHLY and CDR2 FYNNEI. These data also formed part of another study, on yellow fever vaccine responses in identical twins.

Sample: CD4+ T cells sorted from blood. The rearrangement joins TRBV2 to TRBJ2-1; no clear D. This TCR derives from a woman under 30 in good health. CDR3 in DNA: TGTGCCAGCAGGGCGGAAATTTACAATGAGCAGTTCTTC. Residues: CASRAEIYNEQFF.